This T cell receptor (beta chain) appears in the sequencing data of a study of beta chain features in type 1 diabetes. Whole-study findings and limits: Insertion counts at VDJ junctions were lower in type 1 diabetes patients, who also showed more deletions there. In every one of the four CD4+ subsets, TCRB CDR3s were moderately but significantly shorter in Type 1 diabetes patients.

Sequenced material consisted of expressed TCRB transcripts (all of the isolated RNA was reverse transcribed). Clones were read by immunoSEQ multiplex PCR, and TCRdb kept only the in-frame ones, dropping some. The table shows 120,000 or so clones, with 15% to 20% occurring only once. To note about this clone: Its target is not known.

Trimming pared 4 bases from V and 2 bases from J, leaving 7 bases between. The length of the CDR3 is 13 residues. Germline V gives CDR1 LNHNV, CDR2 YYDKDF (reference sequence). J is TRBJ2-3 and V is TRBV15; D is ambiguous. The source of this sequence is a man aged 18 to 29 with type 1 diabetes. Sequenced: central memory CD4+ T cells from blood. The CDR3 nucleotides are TGTGCCACCAGCAACAGTCCCACAGATACGCAGTATTTT. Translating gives CATSNSPTDTQYF.